The 4 T cell receptor beta chains in this list originate from one sample, sequenced in a study of OX40 agonist ivuxolimab in advanced cancers. Profiled with immunoSEQ multiplex PCR; TCRdb holds only in-frame clones, not every one. The table shows 48,000 or so clones, with 85% to 90% occurring only once. Here the sequenced sample was CD4+ or CD8+ T cells sorted from blood, taken in a trial of the OX40 agonist ivuxolimab. Receptor source: an adult with an advanced solid tumor such as melanoma, head and neck, liver or kidney cancer.

The genes are TRBV15 and TRBJ2-1; 9 bases line up with TRBD1. CDR3 length equals 18 residues. Germline loops: CDR1 LNHNV, CDR2 YYDKDF (reference sequence). Losses at the gene ends were 0 bases for V and 7 bases for J; bases not matched to a gene: 13. CDR3 nucleotides: TGTGCCACCAGCAGAGACGTGGGGACGGGACAGGGTCTAAATGAGCAGTTCTTC. Translating it yields CATSRDVGTGQGLNEQFF.

The chain employs TRBV10-3 and TRBJ2-1; 10 nucleotides agree with TRBD1. Trimming cost V 3 bases and J 7 bases; bases outside gene matches: 3. Germline CDR1 and CDR2: ENHRY and SYGVKD. The CDR3 loop spans 14 amino acids. CDR3: CAISDRQGANEQFF. CDR3 nucleotides: TGTGCCATCAGTGACAGACAGGGGGCTAATGAGCAGTTCTTC.

This sequence joins TRBV4-1 and TRBJ2-2, with D possibly being TRBD1 or TRBD2 (5 bases each). Trimming stripped 2 bases from V and 5 bases from J, with 15 bases between. This CDR3 contains 16 residues. The germline V gene has CDR1 MGHRA and CDR2 YSYEKL. Written as DNA, the CDR3 is TGCGCCAGCAGCCAACATCCCGGGACCGTTACCGGGGAGCTGTTTTTT. Its translation is CASSQHPGTVTGELFF.

The gene calls are TRBV11-2 and TRBJ1-3, with D unclear. CDR3 length equals 14 residues. The germline V gene encodes CDR1 SGHAT and CDR2 FQNNGV. Trimming left V 2 bases short and J 0 bases short, with 5 bases between. The CDR3, as DNA: TGTGCCAGCAGCTTACCAGTCTCTGGAAACACCATATATTTT. Residues: CASSLPVSGNTIYF.